This section outlines one TCR beta chain sequence together with its context. The data were taken from a study of cytomegalovirus exposure and HLA in healthy donors. The CDR3 is made up of 16 amino acids. V dropped 2 bases and J dropped 5 bases, with 13 bases sitting between them. Germline CDR1 SGHTA, CDR2 FQGTGA. This PCR relied on a set of 60 Vbeta primers and 13 Jbeta primers. Assay used: immunoSEQ multiplex PCR; TCRdb lists only in-frame clones, some missing. The repertoire holds 150,000 to 200,000 clones, with under 85% as singletons. The material sequenced was PBMCs. The genes are TRBV7-3 and TRBJ1-6, with TRBD1 as a possible D gene (6 bases). The sequence came from a human donor in good health. Here the CDR3 reads CASSLRAGANNSPLHF. The CDR3 nucleotides are TGTGCCAGCAGCTTACGGGCAGGGGCAAATAATTCACCCCTCCACTTT.